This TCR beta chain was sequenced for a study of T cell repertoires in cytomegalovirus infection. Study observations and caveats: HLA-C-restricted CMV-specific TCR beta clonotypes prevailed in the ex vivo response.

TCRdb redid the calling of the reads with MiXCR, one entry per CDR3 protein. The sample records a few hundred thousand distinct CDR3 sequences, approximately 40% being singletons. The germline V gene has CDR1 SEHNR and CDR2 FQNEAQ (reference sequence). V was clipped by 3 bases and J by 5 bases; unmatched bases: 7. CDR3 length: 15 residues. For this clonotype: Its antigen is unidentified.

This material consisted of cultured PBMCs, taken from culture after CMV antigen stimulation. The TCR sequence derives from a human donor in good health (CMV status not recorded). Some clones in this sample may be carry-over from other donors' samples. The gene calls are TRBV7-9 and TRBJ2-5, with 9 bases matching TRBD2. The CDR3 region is CASSFQRGALETQYF. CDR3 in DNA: TGTGCCAGCAGCTTTCAGCGGGGGGCCCTGGAGACCCAGTACTTC.